The source of this T cell receptor (beta chain) is a study of shared clonotypes between healthy human individuals. The data were produced by immunoSEQ multiplex PCR, yet TCRdb's version contains in-frame clones alone and is incomplete. The sample lists over 2 million clones; 80% to 95% were seen once. The sequence was collected from a man in his late teens or twenties in good health. Some clones in this sample may be carry-over from other donors' samples. Sequenced sample: naive CD4+ T cells from PBMCs. This sample's subset: CD45RA+ positively selected.

The CDR3 here is CASSFGARGPYGYTF. The CDR3 coding sequence is TGTGCCAGCAGCTTCGGGGCCCGGGGCCCCTATGGCTACACCTTC. This chain joins TRBV11-2 and TRBJ1-2; weak D call: TRBD1 (5 bases). With 3 bases removed from V and 4 bases from J, the gap between germline ends came to 15 bases. The CDR3 spans 15 residues. Germline-derived CDR1 and CDR2 are SGHAT and FQNNGV.